Listed here are 19 T cell receptor beta chains from one sample, sequenced in a study of CD8 T cells in ankylosing spondylitis. TCRdb re-analysed the 5' RACE reads in MiXCR, keeping a single row per CDR3 protein. The repertoire holds 40,000 to 50,000 distinct CDR3 sequences, with around 3.8% as singletons. Sequencing was performed on blood, either unsorted or a sorted T cell fraction (not recorded which). Receptors originate from a female donor with ankylosing spondylitis or in good health (not recorded which).

This clonotype was counted many times. The genes are TRBV9 and TRBJ2-2; no clear D gene. This CDR3 spans 17 amino acids. Per germline, CDR1 SGDLS and CDR2 YYNGEE. Trimming cost V 0 bases and J 5 bases, with 17 bases left between them. This chain's CDR3 is CASSVDIGASRTGELFF. The CDR3 nucleotides are TGTGCCAGCAGCGTAGACATCGGAGCTTCGAGGACCGGGGAGCTGTTTTTT.

This clonotype has only a few counts. V usage is TRBV9 and J usage is TRBJ2-6; D is perhaps TRBD1 or TRBD2 (5 bases each). The CDR3 contains 17 residues. Trimming took off 4 bases at V and 4 bases at J, with 18 bases between the two ends. Looked up from germline, CDR1 is SGDLS and CDR2 is YYNGEE. The CDR3 region is CASSPHASGLGANVLTF. For the CDR3, the DNA is TGTGCCAGCAGCCCCCACGCCTCGGGGCTCGGGGCCAACGTCCTGACTTTC.

By share, this clonotype ranks as medium-sized (0.01 to 0.1%). The CDR3 DNA reads TGTGCCAGCAGCCCCGGCGGGACAGGGAGCTTTGGCTACACCTTC. This codes for CASSPGGTGSFGYTF. J is TRBJ1-2 and V is TRBV9, with 9 bases aligning to TRBD1. Germline V gene sequence: CDR1 SGDLS, CDR2 YYNGEE. The CDR3 consists of 15 residues. V gave up 4 bases and J gave up 7 bases; unmatched junction bases: 11.

Many counts were recorded for this clonotype. The genes are TRBV9 and TRBJ2-1, with TRBD1 identical over 8 bases. V shed 4 bases, J shed 8 bases, and the junction held 11 bases outside the gene matches. Germline loops: CDR1 SGDLS, CDR2 YYNGEE. The CDR3 sequence is 15 residues long. Written as DNA, the CDR3 is TGTGCCAGCAGCATAAACAGGGGGGACAATTATGAGCAGTTCTTC. Residues: CASSINRGDNYEQFF.

This clonotype was counted many times. The chain is built from TRBV9 and TRBJ2-7; the match to TRBD1 covers 11 bases. V shed 3 bases, J shed 7 bases, and the junction held 6 bases outside the gene matches. CDR3 length: 14 amino acids. Germline V gene data show CDR1 as SGDLS and CDR2 as YYNGEE. The CDR3 is CASSERTGGGEQYF. In DNA, the CDR3 is TGTGCCAGCAGCGAACGGACAGGGGGCGGGGAGCAGTACTTC.

This clonotype was observed at least ten times. The V and J genes are TRBV9 and TRBJ1-6; D remains ambiguous. The germline V and J ends were trimmed by 4 bases and 7 bases, with 15 bases remaining between them. The CDR3 loop spans 15 amino acids. Germline values: CDR1 SGDLS, CDR2 YYNGEE. Here the CDR3 reads CASSQYVGGNSPLHF. The CDR3 coding sequence is TGTGCCAGCAGCCAGTACGTGGGTGGGAATTCACCCCTCCACTTT.

This clonotype was counted ten times or more. V gene TRBV9 combines with J gene TRBJ2-3; tentative D call: TRBD2 (6 bases). This CDR3 has 14 amino acids. Trimming took off 0 bases at V and 3 bases at J, with 8 bases between the two ends. CDR1 is SGDLS, CDR2 YYNGEE, per germline. The CDR3 is CASSVVEGTDTQYF. The CDR3 region has the DNA TGTGCCAGCAGCGTAGTGGAGGGAACAGATACGCAGTATTTT.

The genes are TRBV9 and TRBJ2-1; 9 nucleotides agree with TRBD2. The J segment lost 5 bases and the V segment lost 0 bases, leaving 6 bases of the junction unmatched. This CDR3 has 16 residues. Germline-derived CDR1 and CDR2 are SGDLS and YYNGEE. CDR3 loop: CASSVELAGPHNEQFF. The CDR3 DNA is TGTGCCAGCAGCGTAGAACTAGCGGGTCCGCACAATGAGCAGTTCTTC.

This clonotype was counted many times. The genes are TRBV9 and TRBJ2-2; possible D gene TRBD2, 5 bases. CDR1 and CDR2 (germline): SGDLS, YYNGEE. The CDR3 contains 13 residues. The ends were cut back, 0 bases at V and 7 bases at J, with 7 bases in the middle. The CDR3 sequence is CASSVDEGGELFF. For the CDR3, the DNA is TGTGCCAGCAGCGTAGATGAGGGCGGGGAGCTGTTTTTT.

This clonotype has a count of ten or more. V gene TRBV9 combines with J gene TRBJ1-1, with 8 bases lining up with TRBD1. The trim removed 1 base at V and 4 bases at J, leaving 15 bases unmatched. The length of the CDR3 is 18 residues. The germline V gene encodes CDR1 SGDLS and CDR2 YYNGEE. CDR3 coding DNA: TGTGCCAGCAGCGTACGCGACAGGGGCCCTCTTCGGGGCACTGAAGCTTTCTTT. Translation: CASSVRDRGPLRGTEAFF.

For this clonotype: Its ends do not fully match the called genes, so a read error is possible. The V gene is TRBV3-1, the J gene TRBJ2-3, with 8 bases that match TRBD2. The CDR3 extends over 18 amino acids. The germline V gene encodes CDR1 LGHDT and CDR2 YNNKEL (reference sequence). As DNA, the CDR3 is TGCCTCCAGCCAAGATTCAGCGGGAGACCTAGAAGCACAGATACGCAGTATTTT. Residues: CLQPRFSGRPRSTDTQYF.

This clonotype was recorded at least ten times. The rearrangement uses TRBV9 and TRBJ1-5; D call uncertain. V lost 3 bases and J 0 bases, leaving 10 bases between the germline ends. The CDR3 is 15 amino acids. Looked up from germline, CDR1 is SGDLS and CDR2 is YYNGEE. This CDR3 reads CASSAGTDSNQPQHF. The CDR3 region has the DNA TGTGCCAGCAGCGCGGGAACGGATAGCAATCAGCCCCAGCATTTT.

This clonotype has at least ten counts. The gene calls are TRBV9 and TRBJ2-1; a possible D gene is TRBD2 (5 bases). Germline V gene data show CDR1 as SGDLS and CDR2 as YYNGEE. Trimming removed 2 bases at V and 0 bases at J, with 15 bases between. The CDR3 totals 17 residues. As DNA, the CDR3 is TGTGCCAGCAGCGTGGGGAGTTTAGCCTTCTCCTACAATGAGCAGTTCTTC. Residues: CASSVGSLAFSYNEQFF.

This clonotype showed up many times. The chain uses TRBV9 and TRBJ2-1; D possibly matches TRBD1 or TRBD2 (5 bases each). Trimming cost V 4 bases and J 7 bases, with 18 bases left between them. Germline V gene lookup returns CDR1 SGDLS and CDR2 YYNGEE. The CDR3 runs 15 residues. Written as DNA, the CDR3 is TGTGCCAGCAGCTCAACCGGGACGGTAGGGAATGAGCAGTTCTTC. Protein: CASSSTGTVGNEQFF.

The chain uses TRBV9 and TRBJ1-2; D may be TRBD1 (5 bases). The germline CDR1 and CDR2 sequences are SGDLS and YYNGEE. The CDR3 has 16 residues. V lost 4 bases and J lost 4, with 20 bases in between. CDR3: CASSSRSGTSLYGYTF. The CDR3 DNA reads TGTGCCAGCAGCTCGCGATCCGGGACTTCCCTCTATGGCTACACCTTC.

This clonotype has ten or more counts. The chain is built from TRBV9 and TRBJ2-3, with a possible D match to TRBD1 (6 bases). The germline V gene encodes CDR1 SGDLS and CDR2 YYNGEE. The CDR3 totals 17 residues. With 4 bases removed from V and 4 bases from J, the gap between germline ends came to 22 bases. CDR3 bases: TGTGCCAGCAGCCAGTGGGGGACAAGTCAGGGCGCAGATACGCAGTATTTT. It translates to CASSQWGTSQGADTQYF.

This clonotype was picked up many times. The rearrangement uses TRBV9 and TRBJ2-5, with 10 bases fitting TRBD2. The CDR3 covers 17 residues. The germline V gene has CDR1 SGDLS and CDR2 YYNGEE. With V trimmed by 1 base and J by 2 bases, 8 bases remained unmatched. CDR3 region: CASSVYPSGGPQETQYF. CDR3 DNA: TGTGCCAGCAGCGTATATCCTAGCGGGGGACCTCAAGAGACCCAGTACTTC. The full variable domain, with the rest looked up from reference TRBV9 and TRBJ2-5, is DSGVTQTPKHLITATGQRVTLRCSPRSGDLSVYWYQQSLDQGLQFLIQYYNGEERAKGNILERFSAQQFPDLHSELNLSSLELGDSALYFCASSVYPSGGPQETQYFGPGTRLLVL.

This clonotype occurred many times. The chain carries TRBV9 and TRBJ2-2; D unresolved. This CDR3 is 14 amino acids long. Germline-derived CDR1 and CDR2 are SGDLS and YYNGEE. The germline V and J ends were trimmed by 0 bases and 6 bases, with 9 bases remaining between them. CDR3 residues: CASSVEGTPGELFF. The CDR3 DNA is TGTGCCAGCAGCGTAGAGGGTACCCCCGGGGAGCTGTTTTTT. Supplemented by reference TRBV9 and TRBJ2-2, the full variable domain reads DSGVTQTPKHLITATGQRVTLRCSPRSGDLSVYWYQQSLDQGLQFLIQYYNGEERAKGNILERFSAQQFPDLHSELNLSSLELGDSALYFCASSVEGTPGELFFGEGSRLTVL.

This clonotype was seen many times. The chain couples TRBV9 to TRBJ2-5, with TRBD1 matching over 9 bases. The J segment lost 1 base and the V segment lost 4 bases, leaving 5 bases of the junction unmatched. CDR1 SGDLS and CDR2 YYNGEE come from the germline V gene. This CDR3 contains 15 residues. In DNA form, the CDR3 reads TGTGCCAGCAGCACTCGGACAGGGGCCCAAGAGACCCAGTACTTC. It codes for CASSTRTGAQETQYF.